What follows describes a single T cell receptor (beta chain). This CDR3 has 15 residues. Germline CDR1 is GTSNPN and CDR2 is SVGIG (reference sequence). The V and J ends lost 4 bases and 4 bases, in that order; junction bases with no gene match: 8. Per the original data handling: Estimates of nucleated cell counts were drawn from the amplification of reference gene primers. The data were produced by immunoSEQ multiplex PCR, yet TCRdb's version contains in-frame clones alone and is incomplete. For V, J and clone size, that table is used; D and trimming come from the DNA. Of about 320,000 clones in the sample, roughly nine tenths were seen once. This sample stems from a study of blood T cell repertoires in COVID-19. Turning to the study itself: The cDNA or gDNA used as material had been derived from T cells, B-cell-depleted T cells, or PBMCs.

Material for sequencing was PBMCs or T cells enriched from blood (not recorded which). The rearrangement uses TRBV30 and TRBJ1-5; 9 positions match TRBD1. This clonotype was sampled from a man between 60 and 75 years old who had recovered from COVID-19. The CDR3 DNA is TGTGCCTGGACAGGGACAGGGCTTGCGAATCAGCCCCAGCATTTT. This encodes CAWTGTGLANQPQHF.